One and the same sample provided the 17 T cell receptor beta chains below, sequenced in a study of blood T cell repertoires in COVID-19. Clones were read by immunoSEQ multiplex PCR, and TCRdb kept only the in-frame ones, dropping some. This sample yields 100,000 to 120,000 clones, of which more than 80% are seen a single time; approximately 8.1% belongs to the top ten. The sample was peripheral blood. The receptors derive from a woman in her 40s with acute or convalescent COVID-19.

This chain links TRBV5-4 with TRBJ2-1; 9 positions match TRBD2. Germline V gene sequence: CDR1 SGHNT, CDR2 YYREEE (reference sequence). The CDR3 loop spans 15 amino acids. After removal of 0 bases from V and 7 bases from J, the junction contained 5 bases not matched to a gene. CDR3 sequence reads: CASSLVAGENNEQFF. In nucleotides, the CDR3 is TGTGCCAGCAGCTTGGTAGCGGGGGAAAATAATGAGCAGTTCTTC.

The chain carries TRBV7-3 and TRBJ1-1; no firm D call. The CDR3 is 13 amino acids. Germline V CDR1 and CDR2: SGHTA, FQGTGA. The V end was cut by 5 bases, the J end by 1 base, with 8 bases between. The CDR3 DNA is TGTGCCAGCAGCCCCACACAGAACACTGAAGCTTTCTTT. Residues: CASSPTQNTEAFF.

This clone showed up just a few times. The V gene is TRBV30, the J gene TRBJ1-6, with 10 bases matching TRBD1. The CDR3 is made up of 13 amino acids. Per germline, CDR1 GTSNPN and CDR2 SVGIG (reference sequence). The ends lost 1 base at V and 12 bases at J; junction bases unmatched: 3. CDR3 residues: CAWSGQGAVPLHF. Here the CDR3 DNA reads TGTGCCTGGAGTGGACAGGGGGCTGTACCCCTCCACTTT.

The chain carries TRBV9 and TRBJ2-2; the D gene is possibly TRBD2 (5 bases). CDR1 and CDR2 (germline): SGDLS, YYNGEE. The germline V and J ends were trimmed by 2 bases and 3 bases, with 14 bases remaining between them. The CDR3 sequence is 16 residues long. CDR3 coding DNA: TGTGCCAGCAGCGTGTGTATAAGGACTTACACCGGGGAGCTGTTTTTT. It specifies CASSVCIRTYTGELFF.

The V and J genes are TRBV27 and TRBJ1-4, with unresolved D. The CDR3 extends over 15 amino acids. Germline assignment: CDR1 MNHEY and CDR2 SMNVEV (reference sequence). V lost 4 bases and J 0 bases, leaving 9 bases between the germline ends. Here the CDR3 reads CASSWRLATNEKLFF. CDR3 bases: TGTGCCAGCAGTTGGAGGTTGGCAACTAATGAAAAACTGTTTTTT.

This chain uses TRBV15 with TRBJ2-7; 9 bases fit TRBD2. The CDR3 has 15 amino acids. V lost 5 bases and J lost 6; bases outside the gene matches: 11. The germline CDR1 and CDR2 sequences are LNHNV and YYDKDF (reference sequence). Here the CDR3 reads CATSGAGGLSGEQYF. The DNA of the CDR3 is TGTGCCACCAGCGGAGCGGGGGGCCTCTCGGGCGAGCAGTACTTC. Using reference TRBV15 and TRBJ2-7 for the parts outside the CDR3, the full variable domain is DAMVIQNPRYQVTQFGKPVTLSCSQTLNHNVMYWYQQKSSQAPKLLFHYYDKDFNNEADTPDNFQSRRPNTSFCFLDIRSPGLGDTAMYLCATSGAGGLSGEQYFGPGTRLTVT.

Comment on this clone: In the same sample, other DNA sequences code for this CDR3. The genes are TRBV13 and TRBJ1-2; tentatively, D is TRBD1 (5 bases). Germline V lookup: CDR1 PRHDT, CDR2 FYEKMQ (reference sequence). CDR3 size: 12 residues. The V and J ends lost 8 bases and 8 bases respectively, with 15 bases between them. CDR3 DNA: TGTGCCAGCGGGGCCCTTCTATCGGGCTACACCTTC. Protein: CASGALLSGYTF.

This clone turned up a few times. The chain combines TRBV11-2 with TRBJ1-1; D possibly corresponds to TRBD1 (6 bases). The germline gives CDR1 SGHAT, CDR2 FQNNGV. The CDR3 runs 17 residues. Deletions cut 1 base from V and 3 bases from J, with 18 bases between. CDR3 bases: TGTGCCAGCAGCTTAGGACGAATGTGGGGGCGGGACACTGAAGCTTTCTTT. Its protein is CASSLGRMWGRDTEAFF.

This clone showed up just once. V and J are TRBV18 and TRBJ1-6, with unresolved D. The CDR3 length is 15 residues. Germline V gene data show CDR1 as KGHSH and CDR2 as LQKENI. Trimming took 2 bases from V and 5 from J, leaving 10 bases between them. The CDR3: CASSPAIDDNSPLHF. The CDR3 bases are TGTGCCAGCTCACCAGCGATTGATGATAATTCACCCCTCCACTTT.

In nucleotides, the CDR3 is TGTGCCAGCAGACCGGACAGGGGGAACGGTCAGCCCCAGCATTTT. Protein sequence: CASRPDRGNGQPQHF. This chain links TRBV6-5 with TRBJ1-5; 10 bases align to TRBD1. Trimming took 6 bases from V and 6 from J; bases not matched to a gene: 8. The CDR3 has 15 residues. Germline values: CDR1 MNHEY, CDR2 SVGAGI.

This sequence joins TRBV21-1 and TRBJ1-2. TRBV21-1 is classified as a pseudogene. The CDR3 length is 14 residues. The CDR3 sequence: CASSNLRANYGYTF. The CDR3 DNA reads as TGTGCCAGCAGCAATCTGAGAGCTAACTATGGCTACACCTTC.

The chain uses TRBV7-2 and TRBJ2-4; maybe TRBD1 (5 bases). The germline CDR1 and CDR2 sequences are SGHTA and FQGNSA. The CDR3 has 17 amino acids. Trimming removed 5 bases from V and 0 bases from J, with 17 bases in between. The CDR3 DNA sequence: TGTGCCAGCAGCGGGCAGGGAATGGGTACAGCCAAAAACATTCAGTACTTC. This gives the protein CASSGQGMGTAKNIQYF. The full variable domain, completed using reference TRBV7-2 and TRBJ2-4, is GAGVSQSPSNKVTEKGKDVELRCDPISGHTALYWYRQSLGQGLEFLIYFQGNSAPDKSGLPSDRFSAERTGGSVSTLTIQRTQQEDSAVYLCASSGQGMGTAKNIQYFGAGTRLSVL.

The gene calls are TRBV19 and TRBJ1-4, with D perhaps matching TRBD1 (5 bases). This CDR3 contains 16 residues. V lost 4 bases and J lost 7, with 19 bases in between. CDR1 and CDR2 from the germline V gene are LNHDA and SQIVND (reference sequence). CDR3 in amino acids: CASSTFRDSRGEKLFF. The CDR3 bases are TGTGCCAGTAGTACCTTCAGGGACTCAAGGGGTGAAAAACTGTTTTTT. The whole variable domain, filled in from reference TRBV19 and TRBJ1-4, reads DGGITQSPKYLFRKEGQNVTLSCEQNLNHDAMYWYRQDPGQGLRLIYYSQIVNDFQKGDIAEGYSVSREKKESFPLTVTSAQKNPTAFYLCASSTFRDSRGEKLFFGSGTQLSVL.

The rearrangement joins TRBV7-9 to TRBJ1-2, with TRBD1 matching over 9 bases. Germline V gene data show CDR1 as SEHNR and CDR2 as FQNEAQ (reference sequence). The CDR3 length is 14 residues. V shed 5 bases and J 4 bases; nucleotides not matched to a gene: 5. CDR3 in amino acids: CASSTSGQGYGYTF. DNA for the CDR3: TGTGCCAGCAGCACTTCGGGACAGGGCTATGGCTACACCTTC.

The chain has TRBV6-2 or TRBV6-3 and TRBJ2-3; D might be TRBD2 (5 bases). Germline V gene lookup returns CDR1 MNHEY and CDR2 SVGEGT. This CDR3 spans 14 amino acids. Trimming took off 2 bases at V and 10 bases at J, with 16 bases between the two ends. CDR3: CASSYEGTLTAQYF. The CDR3 bases are TGTGCCAGCAGTTACGAGGGAACTCTCACGGCGCAGTATTTT.

V and J are TRBV9 and TRBJ2-2; 12 bases are a match to TRBD1. Germline assignment: CDR1 SGDLS and CDR2 YYNGEE. The junction had 4 bases not matched to a gene; V was cut back by 3 bases and J by 4 bases. The CDR3 sequence is 16 residues long. CDR3 DNA: TGTGCCAGCAGCGGGGGACAGGGGGCGCCCACCGGGGAGCTGTTTTTT. Translation: CASSGGQGAPTGELFF.

In this sample, this clone turned up a few times. The chain recombines TRBV5-1 with TRBJ1-2; TRBD1 aligns across 7 bases. Germline V lookup: CDR1 SGHRS, CDR2 YFSETQ. V trimming: 4 bases; J trimming: 6 bases; junction bases outside the gene matches: 12. This CDR3 spans 15 amino acids. The CDR3 region has the DNA TGCGCCAGCAGCCGAGGACAGGATCTTTGGAATGGCTACACCTTC. This translates into CASSRGQDLWNGYTF.